This section outlines one T cell receptor (beta chain) sequence together with its context. Its cognate antigen is unknown. This table comes from immunoSEQ multiplex PCR, and its TCRdb copy is limited to in-frame clones, with some not included. The table lists fewer than 90,000 clones, around 87% of them singletons. This entry is derived from a study of OX40 agonist ivuxolimab in advanced cancers. Germline loops: CDR1 WSHSY, CDR2 SAAADI. Deletions cut 4 bases from V and 7 bases from J, with 13 bases between. This CDR3 is 13 amino acids long. Study-wide results and caveats: Determination of antigen specificity was not performed for the expanded peripheral T cells.

The chain couples TRBV10-2 to TRBJ1-2; a possible D gene is TRBD1 (5 bases). This receptor was taken from an adult with an advanced solid tumor such as melanoma, head and neck, liver or kidney cancer. Here the sequenced sample was CD4+ or CD8+ T cells sorted from blood, taken in a trial of the OX40 agonist ivuxolimab. CDR3 loop: CASSGVVGTGYTF. In DNA, the CDR3 is TGCGCCAGCAGTGGGGTCGTTGGGACTGGCTACACCTTC.